The present T cell receptor beta chain was sequenced within a study of blood T cell repertoires in COVID-19 (dated by TCRdb to the early 2020s). For context, the study as a whole: Samples covering the acute and convalescent phases of COVID-19 were provided by collaborators in the United States, Italy and Spain. Subjects who had been exposed to COVID-19, were actively infected with it, or had recovered from it provided the deeply sampled blood TCRbeta repertoires that made up the dataset. The repertoires were released in a freely available public database meant as a resource for research on the immune response to SARS-CoV-2. The material from the prospective study consisted of cDNA or gDNA derived from T cells, B-cell-depleted T cells, or PBMCs. Where HLA class I and class II types were available, the types were taken from metadata supplied by the sample provider, not from assay-based typing. Samples were obtained from the ongoing ImmuneRACE study (first 160 participants) and from some 1,200 subjects provided by 6 global collaborators. A de-identified subject ID, COVID-19 status, age in years and sex were almost always included in the sample metadata.

TCRbeta CDR3 regions were amplified from genomic DNA using the immunoSEQ Assay, a bias-controlled multiplex PCR. Per the original workflow: Within the assay, amplification of reference gene primers was used to estimate how many nucleated cells each sample contained. To quantify the absolute abundance of each unique TCRbeta CDR3 rearrangement, sequence reads were collapsed and filtered. For each sample, productive Simpson clonality was calculated as the square root of Simpson's diversity index over productive rearrangements. The clones in this table, taken by TCRdb from immuneACCESS, are in-frame only. Not every clone is retained; where verified, under half of the shortfall comes from an unresolved V gene, and the cause of the rest is unknown. That table is the source of V, J and clone size, and D and trimming were worked out from the DNA. Recorded for this sample are some 110,000 clones; roughly four fifths of them occurred a single time. The ten largest clones take up approximately 5% of the sample.

Each collaborating institution followed its own protocols to collect whole blood in K2EDTA tubes. For TCRbeta analysis, collaborators shipped samples as frozen whole blood, isolated PBMCs, or DNA extracted from either of those sample types. Between the V and J ends, shortened by 4 bases and 7 bases respectively, the junction contains 15 bases. The CDR1 and CDR2 encoded by the germline V gene (reference sequence) are SGHKS and YYEKEE. The CDR3 has 14 amino acids, counting the end cysteine and phenylalanine. The kept DNA is CDR3 alone, 42 bases in frame from the first base. To note about this clone: It lacks a known antigen. No base quality information exists; no much larger clone differs at one position.

The investigation overall reported the following: Clinical and demographic metadata were provided uncurated, with the amount varying by source and participant.

The chain is encoded by TRBV5-5 joined to TRBJ1-5; a confident D gene designation cannot be given. The sequence was collected from a woman between 65 and 79 years old with acute or convalescent COVID-19. Sequenced material: peripheral blood. The CDR3 reads as follows: CASSRDGVGQPQHF. The sequence in DNA is TGTGCCAGCAGCCGTGACGGGGTAGGACAGCCCCAGCATTTT.